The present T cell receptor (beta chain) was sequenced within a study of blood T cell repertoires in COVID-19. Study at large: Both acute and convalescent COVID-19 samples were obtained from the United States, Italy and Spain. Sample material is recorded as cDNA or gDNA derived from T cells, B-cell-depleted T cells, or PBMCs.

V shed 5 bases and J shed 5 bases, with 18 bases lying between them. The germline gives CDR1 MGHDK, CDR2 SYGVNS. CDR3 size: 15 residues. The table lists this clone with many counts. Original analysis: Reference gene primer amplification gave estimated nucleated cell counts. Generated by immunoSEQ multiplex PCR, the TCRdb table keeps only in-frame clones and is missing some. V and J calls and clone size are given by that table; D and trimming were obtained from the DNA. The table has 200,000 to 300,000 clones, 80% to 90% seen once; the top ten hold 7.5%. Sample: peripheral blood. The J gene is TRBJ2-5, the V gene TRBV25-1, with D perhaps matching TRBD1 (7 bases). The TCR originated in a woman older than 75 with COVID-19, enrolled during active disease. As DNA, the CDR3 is TGTGCCAGCAGTCAGGGGGGATTTGATGTTGAGACCCAGTACTTC. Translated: CASSQGGFDVETQYF.